The 10 T cell receptor beta chains below all came from one sample that was sequenced in a study of human T cells and chemical hapten exposure. The time point here: patch test 2, 6 weeks after DPC sensitization. Treatment defined: therapeutic diphenylcyclopropenone sensitization with weekly scalp DPC. TCRdb re-called the RACE reads through MiXCR, storing one row per CDR3 protein. The table has around 360,000 distinct CDR3 sequences, about 6% seen once; the top ten hold approximately 5.4%. The sample consisted of whole blood, taken in connection with sensitization to the hapten diphenylcyclopropenone (DPC). Receptors were obtained from a woman aged 18-29 years with alopecia areata. Some clones in this sample may be carry-over from other donors' samples.

This clonotype was counted many times. The chain employs TRBV7-2 and TRBJ2-7; 9 bases map to TRBD2. The CDR3 spans 15 residues. Germline CDR1 and CDR2: SGHTA and FQGNSA. Trimming took 1 base from V and 4 from J; bases not matched to a gene: 5. The CDR3 DNA reads as TGTGCCAGCAGCTTAGACAGCGGGGGGACTTACGAGCAGTACTTC. This translates into CASSLDSGGTYEQYF.

Written as DNA, the CDR3 is TGCAGTGCTAGAGAGTCCGCTCAACAAGAGACCCAGTACTTC. As protein: CSARESAQQETQYF. The rearrangement joins TRBV20-1 to TRBJ2-5, with D uncertain. V lost 0 bases and J lost 2, with 10 bases in between. This CDR3 is 14 amino acids long. Germline loops: CDR1 DFQATT, CDR2 SNEGSKA (reference sequence).

The chain couples TRBV7-2 to TRBJ1-1, with D tentatively TRBD1 (5 bases). V gave up 3 bases and J gave up 7 bases, with 12 bases separating them. Germline V CDR1 and CDR2: SGHTA, FQGNSA. The CDR3 is 13 residues long. The CDR3 DNA follows: TGTGCCAGCAGCTTCGAACAGGAGGATGAAGCTTTCTTT. Its translation: CASSFEQEDEAFF.

This clonotype appeared a few times. The chain couples TRBV29-1 to TRBJ2-7; the D gene is possibly TRBD1 (6 bases). The V gene's germline CDR1 is SQVTM and CDR2 ANQGSEA. CDR3 length: 12 amino acids. Between the trimmed V and J ends, which lost 5 bases and 2 bases, there was a span of 10 bases. The CDR3, as DNA: TGCAGCGTTTATCAGGGGACCTACGAGCAGTACTTC. Translating it yields CSVYQGTYEQYF.

Ten or more counts support this clonotype. The chain couples TRBV10-2 to TRBJ1-1; D perhaps matches TRBD1 (5 bases). There are 14 residues in the CDR3. V was trimmed by 7 bases and J by 1 base, leaving 13 bases between them. The germline V gene has CDR1 WSHSY and CDR2 SAAADI. DNA for the CDR3: TGCGCCAGCACGCGGGGGGTCGGGAACACTGAAGCTTTCTTT. Protein: CASTRGVGNTEAFF.

This clonotype occurred a few times. The chain combines TRBV2 with TRBJ1-1; 8 nucleotides agree with TRBD1. Germline-derived CDR1 and CDR2 are SNHLY and FYNNEI. This CDR3 region has 15 residues. The junction had 6 bases not matched to a gene; V was cut back by 1 base and J by 5 bases. CDR3 sequence reads: CASSEEGQGRTEAFF. The CDR3, as DNA: TGTGCCAGCAGTGAAGAAGGACAGGGAAGAACTGAAGCTTTCTTT.

This clonotype was observed a few times. This sequence joins TRBV12-3 or TRBV12-4 and TRBJ1-1; the match to TRBD1 covers 7 bases. This CDR3 is 16 amino acids long. Losses at the gene ends were 1 base for V and 4 bases for J; bases not matched to a gene: 9. Here the CDR3 reads CASSLEPRGLGTEAFF. In nucleotides, the CDR3 is TGTGCCAGCAGTTTAGAGCCCAGGGGGTTGGGCACTGAAGCTTTCTTT.

This clonotype was observed many times. Because the CDR3's place on the DNA is in doubt, the DNA is left out and the CDR3 is given as listed by TCRdb. The CDR3 sequence: CASSTSGINQPQHF. The chain employs TRBV28 and TRBJ1-5. The CDR3 sequence runs 14 residues, both termini included. CDR1 is MDHEN, CDR2 SYDVKM, per germline.

The V gene is TRBV12-3 or TRBV12-4, the J gene TRBJ2-1, with TRBD2 matching over 11 bases. The CDR3 runs to 15 residues. Unmatched junction bases numbered 9, after V lost 6 bases and J lost 8 bases. The CDR3 DNA reads as TGTGCCAGCAGGTCTACTAGCGGGGGTGGGGATGAGCAGTTCTTC. Translating gives CASRSTSGGGDEQFF.

This clonotype was counted between two and nine times. The chain is built from TRBV7-2 and TRBJ2-1, with 7 nucleotides matching TRBD2. The V gene's germline CDR1 is SGHTA and CDR2 FQGNSA. V gave up 2 bases and J gave up 7 bases; unmatched junction bases: 8. CDR3 length: 15 residues. The CDR3 loop is CASSLRRGSLNEQFF. The CDR3 nucleotides are TGTGCCAGCAGCTTAAGGCGGGGGAGCCTGAATGAGCAGTTCTTC.